A selection of T cell receptor beta chains follows, all from one sample in a study of blood T cell repertoires in COVID-19. Method: immunoSEQ multiplex PCR; TCRdb's copy keeps in-frame clones and lacks some. The sample shows about 150,000 clones, approximately 83% of them seen only once. The sequencing sample was made of peripheral blood. The origin of the receptors is a woman aged 60-75 years with acute or convalescent COVID-19. The conserved cysteine and the conserved F or W are not part of the CDR3 here. The order of the fields is V gene, clone size, D gene, CDR3 protein. The D gene is left open where the match is weak. Some rows have no size entry. The others give once, few or many, or a class for an expanded clone.

V gene: TRBV5-1
clone size: .
D gene: .
CDR3 protein: ASSFGGGDEQF

V gene: TRBV3-1/TRBV3-2
clone size: .
D gene: .
CDR3 protein: ASNTGNYGYT

V gene: TRBV4-1
clone size: once
D gene: .
CDR3 protein: ASSPSGTEQF

V gene: TRBV25-1
clone size: .
D gene: .
CDR3 protein: ASSDRGPYGYT

V gene: TRBV6-5
clone size: .
D gene: TRBD1
CDR3 protein: ASSRRQGKIGYT

V gene: TRBV7-2
clone size: .
D gene: TRBD2
CDR3 protein: ASSLGRLAGSYNEQF

V gene: TRBV6-1
clone size: .
D gene: .
CDR3 protein: ASSEQGQPQH

V gene: TRBV18
clone size: .
D gene: .
CDR3 protein: ASSPGGVGNTIY

V gene: TRBV18
clone size: .
D gene: .
CDR3 protein: ASSPTTGYSGNTIY

V gene: TRBV3-1/TRBV3-2
clone size: .
D gene: .
CDR3 protein: ASSRGGARTDTQY

V gene: TRBV5-1
clone size: .
D gene: .
CDR3 protein: ASSLNSLATNEKLF

V gene: TRBV5-5
clone size: .
D gene: TRBD1
CDR3 protein: ASSSAGFGDRGMDSPLH

V gene: TRBV7-8
clone size: .
D gene: TRBD1
CDR3 protein: ASSSPGQGGPGELF

V gene: TRBV5-5
clone size: .
D gene: .
CDR3 protein: ASSLSPSPSNQPQH

V gene: TRBV2
clone size: few
D gene: .
CDR3 protein: ASSEAPGAPLH

V gene: TRBV11-1
clone size: .
D gene: .
CDR3 protein: ASSLGAGDLYGYT

V gene: TRBV11-2
clone size: .
D gene: .
CDR3 protein: ASSLGTVHNSPLH

V gene: TRBV5-4
clone size: .
D gene: .
CDR3 protein: ASSLRGGSYEQY

V gene: TRBV28
clone size: .
D gene: TRBD1
CDR3 protein: ASSGERDRATDTQY

V gene: TRBV6-5
clone size: .
D gene: TRBD1
CDR3 protein: ASQGQLPNQPQH

V gene: TRBV5-1
clone size: .
D gene: TRBD1
CDR3 protein: ASSLGTGKNSNQPQH

V gene: TRBV7-6
clone size: .
D gene: .
CDR3 protein: ASSLGLADGETQY